A single sample gave rise to the 20 T cell receptor beta chains below, sequenced in a study of T cell responses to AZD1222 COVID-19 vaccine. Libraries were prepared by immunoSEQ multiplex PCR; TCRdb keeps only in-frame clonotypes and omits some of them. The sample lists 120,000 or so clones, about 79% occurring once. This specimen was peripheral blood, taken 28 days after the second AZD1222 dose. These receptors came from an adult who received the AZD1222 COVID-19 vaccine.

CDR3 sequence: CATSGSGVETYEQYF. CDR3 nucleotides: TGTGCCACCAGTGGGAGCGGGGTAGAAACCTACGAGCAGTACTTC. The chain uses TRBV24-1 and TRBJ2-7, with 7 bases lining up with TRBD2. The CDR3 totals 15 residues. V shed 5 bases and J 2 bases; nucleotides not matched to a gene: 8. Per the germline V gene, CDR1 is KGHDR and CDR2 is SFDVKD.

This rearrangement joins TRBV29-1 to TRBJ1-1, with a possible D match to TRBD1 (6 bases). CDR1 is SQVTM, CDR2 ANQGSEA, per germline. V was cut by 3 bases and J by 3 bases, with 8 bases left in between. The CDR3 length is 12 residues. The CDR3 reads CSVDGGYTEAFF. Written as DNA, the CDR3 is TGCAGCGTTGACGGGGGCTACACTGAAGCTTTCTTT.

The chain recombines TRBV5-1 with TRBJ1-2; no reliable D call. The germline V gene encodes CDR1 SGHRS and CDR2 YFSETQ. V lost 4 bases and J lost 7, with 17 bases in between. The CDR3 extends over 14 amino acids. In nucleotides, the CDR3 is TGCGCCAGCAGCCCTGGACGACTCTGGGTTGGCTACACCTTC. Translated: CASSPGRLWVGYTF.

This chain joins TRBV6-4 and TRBJ1-4; D not resolved. V was shortened by 4 bases and J by 8 bases, with 11 bases between the two germline ends. CDR1 MRHNA and CDR2 SNTAGT come from the germline V gene. CDR3 length equals 13 residues. The CDR3 DNA follows: TGTGCCAGCAGTGGCGAGGCTGGGGAAAAACTGTTTTTT. Translating it yields CASSGEAGEKLFF.

J is TRBJ1-1 and V is TRBV9, with TRBD1 matching over 9 bases. The CDR3 totals 14 residues. Germline values: CDR1 SGDLS, CDR2 YYNGEE. Trimming took 4 bases from V and 10 from J; bases not matched to a gene: 11. The CDR3 region is CASSTRDRAGGAFF. The CDR3 nucleotides read TGTGCCAGCAGCACTCGGGACAGGGCGGGGGGAGCTTTCTTT.

CDR3 region: CASSWGPYGYTF. CDR3 bases: TGTGCCAGTAGTTGGGGCCCCTATGGCTACACCTTC. This chain links TRBV19 with TRBJ1-2, with D possibly matching TRBD1 (5 bases). The CDR3 loop spans 12 amino acids. CDR1 is LNHDA and CDR2 is SQIVND in the germline V gene (reference sequence). V lost 5 bases and J lost 4, with 8 bases in between.

The chain combines TRBV7-2 with TRBJ1-1, with D perhaps TRBD1 (6 bases). There are 13 residues in the CDR3. Germline loops: CDR1 SGHTA, CDR2 FQGNSA. V lost 1 base and J 8 bases, leaving 11 bases between the germline ends. The CDR3 spells CASSLVQGLEAFF. The CDR3 DNA sequence: TGTGCCAGCAGCTTAGTTCAGGGGCTGGAAGCTTTCTTT.

A single count supports this clone. The V gene is TRBV7-2, the J gene TRBJ2-3; TRBD1 or TRBD2 may be the D gene (5 bases each). Trimming shortened V by 6 bases and J by 2 bases, and 9 bases separated the two germline ends. The germline CDR1 and CDR2 sequences are SGHTA and FQGNSA. The CDR3 is 13 residues long. CDR3 protein: CASRGPLTDTQYF. CDR3 nucleotides: TGTGCCAGCAGGGGACCCCTCACAGATACGCAGTATTTT.

The chain uses TRBV19 and TRBJ1-1, with TRBD1 matching 10 bases. Germline CDR1 reads LNHDA; CDR2 reads SQIVND (reference sequence). The CDR3 loop spans 18 amino acids. Unmatched junction bases numbered 20, after V lost 6 bases and J lost 7 bases. The CDR3 DNA reads TGTGCCAGTAGCCCCGATCGGGGGACAGGGGACGATGAGGGTGAAGCTTTCTTT. This translates into CASSPDRGTGDDEGEAFF.

This clone was seen a single time. The chain has TRBV6-2 or TRBV6-3 and TRBJ1-5, with 9 bases aligning to TRBD1. The CDR3 is made up of 17 amino acids. V lost 0 bases to trimming and J lost 5 bases; unmatched junction nucleotides: 8. CDR1 is MNHEY and CDR2 is SVGEGT in the germline V gene. Here the CDR3 DNA reads TGTGCCAGCAGTTACTCGATAGGGACAGGGAGATATCAGCCCCAGCATTTT. It codes for CASSYSIGTGRYQPQHF.

DNA of the CDR3: TGTGCCAGTAATCAGCGGGCCACCTACAATGAGCAGTTCTTC. This encodes CASNQRATYNEQFF. The chain couples TRBV19 to TRBJ2-1; D might be TRBD2 (6 bases). Per germline, CDR1 LNHDA and CDR2 SQIVND (reference sequence). Trimming removed 7 bases at V and 2 bases at J, with 12 bases between. This CDR3 is built from 14 residues.

The chain uses TRBV5-4 and TRBJ1-3; a weak D match, TRBD1 (6 bases). Germline values: CDR1 SGHNT, CDR2 YYREEE (reference sequence). The V and J ends lost 4 bases and 2 bases respectively, with 13 bases between them. There are 15 residues in the CDR3. This chain's CDR3 is CASSPDRATGNTIYF. For the CDR3, the DNA is TGTGCCAGCAGCCCGGACAGAGCTACTGGAAACACCATATATTTT.

The genes are TRBV10-3 and TRBJ1-1; tentative D call: TRBD1 (5 bases). The CDR3 totals 13 residues. The germline CDR1 and CDR2 sequences are ENHRY and SYGVKD. V lost 5 bases, J lost 3 bases, and 10 bases lay in between. The chain's CDR3 is CAISFGGDTEAFF. CDR3 coding DNA: TGTGCCATCAGTTTTGGGGGGGACACTGAAGCTTTCTTT.

The V call is TRBV4-3, the J call TRBJ1-1, with 8 bases lining up with TRBD1. Per the germline V gene, CDR1 is LGHNA and CDR2 is YSLEER. The V gene end was trimmed by 4 bases and the J gene end by 1 base; junction bases not matched to a gene: 11. The CDR3 is 17 amino acids. In DNA form, the CDR3 reads TGCGCCAGCAGCCTTTTAGACAGGGGAGGAGGGAACACTGAAGCTTTCTTT. Protein sequence: CASSLLDRGGGNTEAFF.

The chain uses TRBV30 and TRBJ1-5; TRBD1 is a possible D gene (6 bases). Between the trimmed V and J ends, which lost 0 bases and 2 bases, there was a span of 11 bases. CDR3 length: 15 amino acids. The germline CDR1 and CDR2 sequences are GTSNPN and SVGIG (reference sequence). CDR3 region: CAWSVGGAGNQPQHF. CDR3 DNA: TGTGCCTGGAGTGTCGGGGGGGCGGGCAATCAGCCCCAGCATTTT.

V usage is TRBV28 and J usage is TRBJ1-6; 9 nucleotides align to TRBD1. CDR1 is MDHEN, CDR2 SYDVKM, per germline. J gave up 7 bases and V 4 bases, and 5 bases lay outside the gene matches. The CDR3 spans 15 residues. The CDR3 is CASSSLDRGNSPLHF. CDR3 DNA sequence: TGTGCCAGCAGTTCCCTGGACAGGGGCAATTCACCCCTCCACTTT.

V gene TRBV28 combines with J gene TRBJ2-5; D unresolved. This CDR3 has 12 amino acids. Germline-derived CDR1 and CDR2 are MDHEN and SYDVKM. The V gene lost 6 bases and the J gene lost 1 base, with 6 bases spanning the gap. CDR3 in amino acids: CASRPAQETQYF. CDR3 nucleotides: TGTGCCAGCAGACCAGCCCAAGAGACCCAGTACTTC.

This CDR3 is CASSQDRVPHYGYTF. In DNA, the CDR3 is TGCGCCAGCAGCCAAGACAGGGTTCCTCACTATGGCTACACCTTC. The chain carries TRBV4-3 and TRBJ1-2; the D gene is possibly TRBD1 (5 bases). The CDR3 consists of 15 residues. Germline lookup yields CDR1 LGHNA and CDR2 YSLEER. V was shortened by 0 bases and J by 3 bases, with 11 bases between the two germline ends.

The rearrangement joins TRBV30 to TRBJ1-1, with 9 bases fitting TRBD1. Germline CDR1 GTSNPN, CDR2 SVGIG (reference sequence). The CDR3 loop spans 11 amino acids. J lost 8 bases, V lost 3 bases, and 1 base had no gene match. CDR3 loop: CAWRGQGEAFF. The CDR3 DNA follows: TGTGCCTGGAGGGGACAGGGCGAAGCTTTCTTT.

This clone was detected a few times. The CDR3 here is CASRRQGHGYTF. The CDR3 region has the DNA TGTGCCAGCAGGCGACAGGGCCATGGCTACACCTTC. The chain recombines TRBV6-5 with TRBJ1-2; 7 nucleotides line up with TRBD1. The CDR3 covers 12 residues. V shed 6 bases, J shed 6 bases, and the junction held 4 bases outside the gene matches. CDR1 is MNHEY, CDR2 SVGAGI, per germline.